The sequence of this T cell receptor (beta chain) was determined in a study of CD8 T cells in Susac syndrome. Reverse transcription used about 0.45 to 1 ug RNA and random hexamers. Multiplex immunoSEQ PCR targeted 54 Vbeta and 13 Jbeta TCR beta segments. TCRdb used MiXCR to reprocess the immunoSEQ multiplex PCR reads, holding one entry per CDR3 protein. This table holds approximately 200,000 distinct CDR3 sequences, 90% to 95% found once. Negative isolation was used for CD8+ and CD4+ T cells and FACS enrichment for TEMRA cells. The CDR3 contains 14 residues. Germline CDR1 reads SGHRS; CDR2 reads YFSETQ. V shed 0 bases and J shed 2 bases, with 9 bases lying between them.

The receptor was isolated from a human donor with multiple sclerosis. The V gene is TRBV5-1, the J gene TRBJ2-7, with a possible D match to TRBD2 (5 bases). What was sequenced was CD4+ T cells from PBMCs. The CDR3: CASSLGESTYEQYF. CDR3 DNA: TGCGCCAGCAGCTTGGGGGAGTCGACCTACGAGCAGTACTTC.